In its sample, the clone carrying this TCR beta chain was seen a few times. Its specificity is unknown. The CDR3 covers 15 residues. The V end lost 5 bases, the J end lost 7 bases, and 17 bases lay between the germline ends. CDR1 and CDR2 from the germline V gene are SGHTA and FQGNSA. TCRdb itself ran the reads through MiXCR, one entry per CDR3 protein. This sample has 150,000 to 200,000 distinct CDR3 sequences, with 20% to 25% found just once. This record comes from a study of T cell repertoires in cytomegalovirus infection. Study information: Recently identified HLA-C-restricted and well-studied HLA-B-restricted CMV epitopes were used. An indication of both CMV infection and matching HLA type came from public TCR beta signatures. The study, taken as a whole, reports: Carriage of CMV together with the relevant HLA was identifiable through cumulative public TCR beta family frequency. Dominant in the ex vivo response were TCR beta clonotypes restricted by HLA-C and specific for CMV.

The sample here was CD8+ T cells from cultured PBMCs, taken from culture after CMV antigen stimulation. The chain employs TRBV7-2 and TRBJ1-4; D not resolved. The source is a human donor in good health (CMV status not recorded). Some clones in this sample may be carry-over from other donors' samples. Here the CDR3 DNA reads TGTGCCAGCAGCCCCTCAATAACGACGGGTGAAAAACTGTTTTTT. Encoded protein: CASSPSITTGEKLFF.